A selection of T cell receptor beta chains follows, all from one sample in a study of chemoradiotherapy in HPV16-positive cancers. Measured with immunoSEQ multiplex PCR; TCRdb has only the in-frame clones, and not every one. The sample has under 5,000 clones; approximately 71% are singletons. Sampling was conducted from a patient who underwent chemoradiotherapy. These TCRs come from a human donor with HPV-associated anogenital cancer. Both conserved end residues are part of each CDR3. A D gene is named only where the DNA matches it firmly. Only part of the rows carry a size: once, few, many, or a class if the clone is expanded.

abundance: few; v_gene: TRBV7-3; d_gene: TRBD1; j_gene: TRBJ1-2; CDR3aa: CASSPDRGGGYTF; CDR3nt: TGTGCCAGCAGCCCGGACAGGGGGGGCGGCTACACCTTC
abundance: NA; v_gene: TRBV28; d_gene: TRBD1; j_gene: TRBJ1-5; CDR3aa: CASSFLKGAPQPQHF; CDR3nt: TGTGCCAGCAGTTTCCTAAAGGGGGCCCCTCAGCCCCAGCATTTT
abundance: NA; v_gene: TRBV2; d_gene: NA; j_gene: TRBJ1-2; CDR3aa: CASIGAIGTTYGYTF; CDR3nt: TGTGCCAGCATTGGGGCCATCGGGACAACCTATGGCTACACCTTC
abundance: few; v_gene: TRBV4-1; d_gene: NA; j_gene: TRBJ1-1; CDR3aa: CASSQKAGAAGTEAFF; CDR3nt: TGCGCCAGCAGCCAGAAGGCGGGGGCGGCGGGAACTGAAGCTTTCTTT
abundance: NA; v_gene: TRBV2; d_gene: NA; j_gene: TRBJ1-3; CDR3aa: CASSVQGLDTIYF; CDR3nt: TGTGCCAGCAGTGTCCAGGGACTAGACACCATATATTTT
abundance: NA; v_gene: TRBV4-1; d_gene: NA; j_gene: TRBJ1-1; CDR3aa: CATIDVGGGTEAFF; CDR3nt: TGCGCCACTATCGACGTAGGGGGAGGGACTGAAGCTTTCTTT
abundance: NA; v_gene: TRBV7-9; d_gene: NA; j_gene: TRBJ2-2; CDR3aa: CASSQGFANTGELFF; CDR3nt: TGTGCCAGCAGCCAAGGGTTCGCCAACACCGGGGAGCTGTTTTTT
abundance: NA; v_gene: TRBV7-2; d_gene: NA; j_gene: TRBJ2-6; CDR3aa: CASSLARPVLGANVLTF; CDR3nt: TGTGCCAGCAGCTTAGCCCGACCGGTCCTGGGGGCCAACGTCCTGACTTTC
abundance: NA; v_gene: TRBV4-1; d_gene: TRBD1; j_gene: TRBJ2-7; CDR3aa: CASSQVGTGTYEQYF; CDR3nt: TGCGCCAGCAGCCAAGTCGGGACAGGGACTTACGAGCAGTACTTC
abundance: NA; v_gene: TRBV6-5; d_gene: NA; j_gene: TRBJ1-6; CDR3aa: CASTRTENSPLHF; CDR3nt: TGTGCCAGCACCCGGACAGAGAATTCACCCCTCCACTTT